This T cell receptor beta chain was sequenced for a study of radiation and T cells in renal cell carcinoma. The germline gives CDR1 LNHNV, CDR2 YYDKDF (reference sequence). CDR3 length equals 14 residues. V dropped 4 bases and J dropped 2 bases, with 9 bases sitting between them. This table comes from immunoSEQ multiplex PCR, and its TCRdb copy is limited to in-frame clones, with some not included. This sample has about 130,000 clones, with more than 70% found just once. Documented time point: blood 2 weeks post-SBRT. Treatment specified: 15 Gy SBRT to primary tumor, nephrectomy 4 weeks later. This sample comprised blood, obtained from a patient whose treatment included radiotherapy and nephrectomy. This TCR was sampled from a woman aged 70-85 years with renal cell carcinoma. This chain joins TRBV15 and TRBJ1-5, with D unresolved. This CDR3 is CATSKGGGNQPQHF. CDR3 nucleotide sequence: TGTGCCACCAGCAAAGGAGGAGGCAATCAGCCCCAGCATTTT. The variable domain in full, completed from reference TRBV15 and TRBJ1-5, reads DAMVIQNPRYQVTQFGKPVTLSCSQTLNHNVMYWYQQKSSQAPKLLFHYYDKDFNNEADTPDNFQSRRPNTSFCFLDIRSPGLGDTAMYLCATSKGGGNQPQHFGDGTRLSIL.